This T cell receptor beta chain was documented in a study of memory CD4+ T cells and cytomegalovirus serostatus. The sort gate was single viable CD3+CD4+CD8-CD45RO+ cells for memory CD4+ T cells. Positive selection with CD4 microbeads enriched total CD4+ T cells. In the case of this clone: Its antigen is undetermined.

V gave up 3 bases and J gave up 3 bases, with 12 bases separating them. CDR1 LNHDA and CDR2 SQIVND come from the germline V gene (reference sequence). The CDR3 sequence is 14 residues long. The repertoire was sequenced with immunoSEQ multiplex PCR; TCRdb's copy has only in-frame clones and lacks some. The table has fewer than 35,000 clones, approximately 72% seen once. Findings and limits, study-wide: CD4+ memory repertoires contained 67 of 164 reported CMV TCRbeta sequences. Repertoires predicted CMV serostatus with median bootstrapped AUC of about 0.95. Suggested: most of the CMV-linked TCR signature lies in CD4+ memory cells.

J is TRBJ2-7 and V is TRBV19, with unresolved D. The sequence was obtained from an adult in good health and CMV-seronegative. Source material: memory CD4+ T cells from blood. The DNA for the CDR3 is TGTGCCAGTAGTATTTTGGGCGGCGTCTACGAGCAGTACTTC. Protein: CASSILGGVYEQYF.